The T cell receptor beta chain under discussion was sequenced for a study of blood T cell repertoires in COVID-19. Living in about two dozen US areas, the participants were between about 18 and 100 years of age. In Cohort 3, a recovered donor had either two negative PCRs, clearance, or symptom resolution. Produced via immunoSEQ multiplex PCR; TCRdb's table is partial and in-frame only. The sample carries around 480,000 clones, around 90% recorded once. The CDR3 sequence is 15 residues long. The germline V gene has CDR1 GTSNPN and CDR2 SVGIG (reference sequence). V lost 2 bases and J lost 0, with 13 bases in between.

This TCR was recovered from a woman aged 18-29 years who had recovered from COVID-19. Sequenced input: PBMCs or T cells enriched from blood (not recorded which). This chain connects TRBV30 to TRBJ1-1, with a possible D match to TRBD1 (6 bases). CDR3 in amino acids: CAWSPAGAMNTEAFF. For the CDR3, the DNA is TGTGCCTGGAGTCCTGCGGGGGCTATGAACACTGAAGCTTTCTTT.